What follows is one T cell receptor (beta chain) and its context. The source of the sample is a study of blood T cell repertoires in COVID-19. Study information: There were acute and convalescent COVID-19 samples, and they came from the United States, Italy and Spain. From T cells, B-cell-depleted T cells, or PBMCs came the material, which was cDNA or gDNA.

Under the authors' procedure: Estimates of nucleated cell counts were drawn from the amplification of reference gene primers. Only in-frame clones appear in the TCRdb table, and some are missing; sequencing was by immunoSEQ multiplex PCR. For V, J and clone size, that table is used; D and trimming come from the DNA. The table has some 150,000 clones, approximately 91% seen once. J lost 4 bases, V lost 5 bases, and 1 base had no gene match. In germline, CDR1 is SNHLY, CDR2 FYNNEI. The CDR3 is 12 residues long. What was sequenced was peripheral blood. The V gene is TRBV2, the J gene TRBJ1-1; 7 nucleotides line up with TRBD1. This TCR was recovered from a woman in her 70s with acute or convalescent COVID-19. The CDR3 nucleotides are TGTGCCAGCAGTCGACAGGGCACTGAAGCTTTCTTT. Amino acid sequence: CASSRQGTEAFF.